The present TCR beta chain was sequenced within a study of blood T cell repertoires in COVID-19. Study-wide context: Samples taken during acute and convalescent COVID-19 were collected in the United States, Italy and Spain. From T cells, B-cell-depleted T cells, or PBMCs came the material, which was cDNA or gDNA.

Original data processing: How many nucleated cells were present was estimated from reference gene primer amplification. Using immunoSEQ multiplex PCR, the repertoire was profiled, and TCRdb retains in-frame clones only, with some absent. The V and J calls and the clone size are those of that table, but D and trimming were determined from the DNA. The sample carries 70,000 to 95,000 clones, around four fifths recorded once. This clone was found once. The receptor was derived from a woman in her seventies with active or convalescent COVID-19. The specimen was peripheral blood.

The CDR3 DNA sequence: TGCGCCAGCAGCTTGTATGGACAGGAGTCCGAGCAGTACTTC. This gives the protein CASSLYGQESEQYF. The rearrangement uses TRBV5-1 and TRBJ2-7; 7 positions agree with TRBD1. The CDR3 loop spans 14 amino acids. V shed 1 base and J 6 bases; nucleotides not matched to a gene: 7. Germline CDR1 SGHRS, CDR2 YFSETQ.